Listed here is a single T cell receptor (beta chain). The target antigen is unknown. The record originates from a study of cytomegalovirus exposure and HLA in healthy donors. Study information: Membership in the Caucasian-associated ancestry cluster was found for around 81% of a few hundred genotyped donors.

General study findings and limits: Based on reports, TCR beta sequences accurately predicted HLA-A and HLA-B alleles for most subjects. The study carried out a later analysis of TCR beta sequences. It associated approximately 16,000 of them with specific HLA alleles at a false discovery rate of 0.05. Several of the most significant clusters appeared linked to common viral pathogens, based on a later analysis.

The CDR3 sequence is 16 residues long. It was with 60 Vbeta and 13 Jbeta primers that the PCR ran. Clones were read by immunoSEQ multiplex PCR, and TCRdb kept only the in-frame ones, dropping some. The sample yields 150,000 or so clones, 80% to 85% seen once. The receptor was derived from a man aged 25 to 45 in good health and CMV-seronegative. The sequencing input was PBMCs. This sequence joins TRBV21-1 and TRBJ1-1; no DNA check was done on the table's D call, TRBD1. TRBV21-1 is listed as a pseudogene. DNA of the CDR3: TGTGCCAGCAGCAAAAGGGGATACAGGGATAACACTGAAGCTTTCTTT. It specifies CASSKRGYRDNTEAFF.